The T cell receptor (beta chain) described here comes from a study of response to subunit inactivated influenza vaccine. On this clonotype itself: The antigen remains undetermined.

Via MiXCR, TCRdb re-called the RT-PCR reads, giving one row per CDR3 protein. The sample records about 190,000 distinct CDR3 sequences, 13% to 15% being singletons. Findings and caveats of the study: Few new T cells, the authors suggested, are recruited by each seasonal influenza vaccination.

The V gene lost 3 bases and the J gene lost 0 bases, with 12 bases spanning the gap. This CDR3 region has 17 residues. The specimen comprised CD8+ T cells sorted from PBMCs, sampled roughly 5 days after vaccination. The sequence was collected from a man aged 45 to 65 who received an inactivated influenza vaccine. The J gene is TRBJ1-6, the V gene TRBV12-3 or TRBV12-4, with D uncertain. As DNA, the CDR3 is TGTGCCAGCAGTTTGTGGGCGGGGAACTCCTATAATTCACCCCTCCACTTT. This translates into CASSLWAGNSYNSPLHF.